This record looks at one T cell receptor (beta chain) sequence and its context. This sample includes further DNA sequences coding for the same CDR3. The data are from a study of shared clonotypes between healthy human individuals. Across the whole study: Two women and three men aged 18 to 49 made up the donors.

Loaded into unsorted PBMC replicate PCRs was approximately 320 ng DNA, approximately 33,000 T cell genomes. Ten immunoSEQ deep assay plates were used to sequence unsorted PBMC DNA. TCRdb's copy holds only in-frame clones and misses some; the assay was immunoSEQ multiplex PCR. Of approximately 460,000 clones in the sample, approximately 77% were seen once. From germline, CDR1 is SEHNR and CDR2 FQNEAQ (reference sequence). V was shortened by 3 bases and J by 5 bases, with 5 bases between the two germline ends. This CDR3 has 11 amino acids. The V gene is TRBV7-9, the J gene TRBJ2-7; D gene uncertain. Material for sequencing was PBMCs. The clonotype comes from a middle-aged woman in good health. Some clones in this sample may be carry-over from other donors' samples. CDR3 sequence: CASSFFDEQYF. DNA of the CDR3: TGTGCCAGCAGCTTTTTTGACGAGCAGTACTTC.